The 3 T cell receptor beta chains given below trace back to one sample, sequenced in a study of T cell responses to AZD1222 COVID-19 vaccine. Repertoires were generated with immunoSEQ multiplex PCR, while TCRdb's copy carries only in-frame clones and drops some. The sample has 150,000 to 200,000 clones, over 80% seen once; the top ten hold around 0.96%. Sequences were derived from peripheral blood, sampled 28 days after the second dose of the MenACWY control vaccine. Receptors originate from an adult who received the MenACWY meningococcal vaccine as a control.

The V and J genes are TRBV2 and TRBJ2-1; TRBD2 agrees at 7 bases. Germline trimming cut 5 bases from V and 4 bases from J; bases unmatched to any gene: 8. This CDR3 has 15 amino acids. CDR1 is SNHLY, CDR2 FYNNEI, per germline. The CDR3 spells CASSLLAGDYNEQFF. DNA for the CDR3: TGTGCCAGCAGTCTCCTGGCGGGGGATTACAATGAGCAGTTCTTC.

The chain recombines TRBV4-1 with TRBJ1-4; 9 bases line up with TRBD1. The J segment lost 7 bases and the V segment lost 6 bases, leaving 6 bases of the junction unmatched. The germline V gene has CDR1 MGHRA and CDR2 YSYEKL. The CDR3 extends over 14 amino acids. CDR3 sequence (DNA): TGCGCCAGCAGTATACAGGGGGCAAGTGAAAAACTGTTTTTT. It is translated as CASSIQGASEKLFF.

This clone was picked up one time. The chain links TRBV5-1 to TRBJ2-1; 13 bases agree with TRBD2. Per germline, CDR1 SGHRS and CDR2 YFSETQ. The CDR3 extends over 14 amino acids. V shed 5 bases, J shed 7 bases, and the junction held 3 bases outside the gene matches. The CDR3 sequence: CASRGTSGANEQFF. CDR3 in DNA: TGCGCCAGCAGAGGGACTAGCGGGGCGAATGAGCAGTTCTTC.